Detailed here is one TCR beta chain. Seattle-derived patients entered the study during active infection and were followed longitudinally. Assay: immunoSEQ multiplex PCR; the TCRdb copy retains only in-frame clones and omits some. The data contain around 170,000 clones, roughly 81% of them seen just once; the ten biggest clones take up 12%. The data are from a study of blood T cell repertoires in COVID-19. Whole-study context: The cDNA or gDNA used as material had been derived from T cells, B-cell-depleted T cells, or PBMCs.

The germline V gene has CDR1 PRHDT and CDR2 FYEKMQ (reference sequence). Trimming took 0 bases from V and 9 from J; bases not matched to a gene: 3. This CDR3 has 13 residues. The sequenced material came from peripheral blood. The V call is TRBV13, the J call TRBJ2-3; 7 positions agree with TRBD1. The source is a woman older than 75 with COVID-19, enrolled during active disease. CDR3 loop: CASSLGEQGTQYF. In nucleotides, the CDR3 is TGTGCCAGCAGCTTAGGGGAACAGGGGACGCAGTATTTT.